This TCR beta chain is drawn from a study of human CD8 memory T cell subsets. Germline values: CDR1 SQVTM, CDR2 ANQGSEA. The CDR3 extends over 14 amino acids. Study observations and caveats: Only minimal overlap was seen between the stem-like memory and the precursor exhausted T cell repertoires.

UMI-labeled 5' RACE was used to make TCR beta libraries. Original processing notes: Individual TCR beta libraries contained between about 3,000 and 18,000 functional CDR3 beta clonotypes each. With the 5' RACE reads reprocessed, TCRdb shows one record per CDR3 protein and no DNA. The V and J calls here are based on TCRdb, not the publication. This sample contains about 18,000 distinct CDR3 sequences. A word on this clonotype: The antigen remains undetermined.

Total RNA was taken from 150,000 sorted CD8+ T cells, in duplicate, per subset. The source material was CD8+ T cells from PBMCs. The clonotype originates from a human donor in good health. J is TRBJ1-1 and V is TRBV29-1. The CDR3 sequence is CSVEGSGFGTEAFF.